Below are 9 T cell receptor beta chains sequenced from a single sample in a study of blood T cell repertoires in COVID-19. Some clones are missing from TCRdb's copy, which holds only in-frame ones; the method was immunoSEQ multiplex PCR. The sample gives tens of thousands of clones, around 88% of which show up once; roughly 16% is in the top ten. Sequencing used peripheral blood. Receptors were obtained from a man between 65 and 79 years old with acute or convalescent COVID-19.

This chain links TRBV5-5 with TRBJ1-6; 7 nucleotides align to TRBD1. After removal of 7 bases from V and 6 bases from J, the junction contained 4 bases not matched to a gene. CDR3 length: 13 residues. Germline assignment: CDR1 SGHKS and CDR2 YYEKEE (reference sequence). Written as DNA, the CDR3 is TGTGCCAGCCTAGACAGGGTTAATTCACCCCTCCACTTT. This codes for CASLDRVNSPLHF.

J is TRBJ2-1 and V is TRBV28; 11 positions match TRBD1. CDR3 length: 15 amino acids. After removal of 5 bases from V and 9 bases from J, the junction contained 9 bases not matched to a gene. Per germline, CDR1 MDHEN and CDR2 SYDVKM. CDR3 in amino acids: CASSRPGTGGSEQFF. CDR3 bases: TGTGCCAGCAGTCGCCCCGGGACAGGGGGTAGTGAGCAGTTCTTC.

This chain uses TRBV12-3 or TRBV12-4 with TRBJ2-7; D remains ambiguous. The CDR3 sequence is 13 residues long. V was cut by 2 bases and J by 7 bases, with 12 bases left in between. The CDR3 sequence: CASSLTVGVEQYF. As DNA, the CDR3 is TGTGCCAGCAGTTTAACCGTCGGAGTGGAGCAGTACTTC.

This clone showed up just a few times. V gene TRBV18 combines with J gene TRBJ1-1, with 7 nucleotides matching TRBD1. The CDR3 is 13 residues long. V shed 3 bases, J shed 3 bases, and the junction held 1 base outside the gene matches. Germline CDR1 and CDR2: KGHSH and LQKENI. The CDR3, as DNA: TGTGCCAGCTCACCCGGACAGGACACTGAAGCTTTCTTT. Translating it yields CASSPGQDTEAFF.

In the case of this clone: The junction differs from germline at one of its ends, possibly a read error. The chain is built from TRBV7-2 and TRBJ2-7; D remains unclear. CDR1 is SGHTA and CDR2 is FQGNSA in the germline V gene. There are 13 residues in the CDR3. CDR3 sequence (DNA): TGTGCCAGCAGCTACTTGCCCTCCCACGAGCAGTACTTC. Amino acids: CASSYLPSHEQYF.

This CDR3 reads CASRRGYNEQFF. CDR3 sequence (DNA): TGCGCCAGCAGACGCGGATACAATGAGCAGTTCTTC. The chain carries TRBV5-1 and TRBJ2-1; D gene unclear. CDR1 SGHRS and CDR2 YFSETQ come from the germline V gene. CDR3 length equals 12 residues. V dropped 5 bases and J dropped 4 bases, with 7 bases sitting between them.

V and J are TRBV5-5 and TRBJ1-6, with a possible D match to TRBD1 (6 bases). The germline V gene has CDR1 SGHKS and CDR2 YYEKEE (reference sequence). The V end was cut by 4 bases, the J end by 8 bases, with 13 bases between. The CDR3 is 14 amino acids. The CDR3 is CASSHTGYDSPLHF. Here the CDR3 DNA reads TGTGCCAGCAGCCACACAGGGTATGATTCACCCCTCCACTTT.

The chain is built from TRBV7-9 and TRBJ1-2; TRBD1 matches at 10 bases. After removal of 4 bases from V and 1 base from J, the junction contained 3 bases not matched to a gene. The CDR3 length is 15 residues. The germline V gene encodes CDR1 SEHNR and CDR2 FQNEAQ (reference sequence). Here the CDR3 reads CASSSGTGDNYGYTF. DNA for the CDR3: TGTGCCAGCAGCTCTGGGACAGGGGATAACTATGGCTACACCTTC.

V gene TRBV28 combines with J gene TRBJ2-2; 12 positions agree with TRBD2. Germline V gives CDR1 MDHEN, CDR2 SYDVKM. Germline trimming cut 5 bases from V and 8 bases from J; bases unmatched to any gene: 9. This CDR3 region has 16 residues. Here the CDR3 DNA reads TGTGCCAGCAGTCCTCCACTAGCGGGAGGTTTGGGGGAGCTGTTTTTT. This sequence encodes CASSPPLAGGLGELFF.